Sequencing of this TCR beta chain was carried out in a study of T cell changes during pregnancy in multiple sclerosis. CDR1 SQVTM and CDR2 ANQGSEA come from the germline V gene. V lost 7 bases and J lost 2; bases outside the gene matches: 4. This CDR3 spans 13 amino acids. Libraries were prepared by immunoSEQ multiplex PCR; TCRdb keeps only in-frame clonotypes and omits some of them. The sample carries about 59,000 clones, over 90% recorded once. This receptor was taken from a female donor with multiple sclerosis, enrolled in a pregnancy study. The rearrangement uses TRBV29-1 and TRBJ2-3, with 9 bases that match TRBD2. The input for sequencing was CD8+ T cells from peripheral blood mononuclear cells, taken in the third trimester of pregnancy. Written as DNA, the CDR3 is TGCAGCGCGGGACTAGCCTACACAGATACGCAGTATTTT. Its translation: CSAGLAYTDTQYF.